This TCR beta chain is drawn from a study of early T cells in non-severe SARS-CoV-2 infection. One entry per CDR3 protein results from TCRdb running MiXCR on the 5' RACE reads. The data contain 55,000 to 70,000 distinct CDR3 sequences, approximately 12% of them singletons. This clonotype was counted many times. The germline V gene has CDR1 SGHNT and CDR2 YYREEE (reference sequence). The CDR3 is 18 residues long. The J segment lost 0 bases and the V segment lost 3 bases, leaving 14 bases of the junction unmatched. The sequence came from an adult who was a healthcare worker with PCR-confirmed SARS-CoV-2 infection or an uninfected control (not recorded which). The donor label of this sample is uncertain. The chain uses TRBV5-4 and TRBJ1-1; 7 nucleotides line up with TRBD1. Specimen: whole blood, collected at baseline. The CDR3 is CASSSDRDSLLMNTEAFF. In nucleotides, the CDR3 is TGTGCCAGCAGCTCTGACCGGGACAGCCTTTTGATGAACACTGAAGCTTTCTTT.